This record covers a single T cell receptor (beta chain). What it recognizes is unknown. The data derive from a study of beta chain features in type 1 diabetes. Study-level results: Insertion counts at VDJ junctions were lower in type 1 diabetes patients, who also showed more deletions there.

The length of the CDR3 is 15 residues. Trimming at V came to 6 bases and at J to 5 bases, leaving 7 bases not matched to a gene. Germline CDR1 is SEHNR and CDR2 is FQNEAQ (reference sequence). Of the isolated RNA, all was reverse transcribed, and so the sequenced material was expressed TCRB transcripts. This table comes from immunoSEQ multiplex PCR, and its TCRdb copy is limited to in-frame clones, with some not included. Of 680,000 or so clones listed, about 14% are singletons. This chain connects TRBV7-9 to TRBJ2-2; TRBD1 agrees at 9 bases. The TCR was taken from a young man in good health. What was sequenced was naive CD4+ T cells from blood. The CDR3 loop reads CASRSPGQGTGELFF. The CDR3 DNA is TGTGCCAGCAGGTCGCCGGGACAGGGTACCGGGGAGCTGTTTTTT.